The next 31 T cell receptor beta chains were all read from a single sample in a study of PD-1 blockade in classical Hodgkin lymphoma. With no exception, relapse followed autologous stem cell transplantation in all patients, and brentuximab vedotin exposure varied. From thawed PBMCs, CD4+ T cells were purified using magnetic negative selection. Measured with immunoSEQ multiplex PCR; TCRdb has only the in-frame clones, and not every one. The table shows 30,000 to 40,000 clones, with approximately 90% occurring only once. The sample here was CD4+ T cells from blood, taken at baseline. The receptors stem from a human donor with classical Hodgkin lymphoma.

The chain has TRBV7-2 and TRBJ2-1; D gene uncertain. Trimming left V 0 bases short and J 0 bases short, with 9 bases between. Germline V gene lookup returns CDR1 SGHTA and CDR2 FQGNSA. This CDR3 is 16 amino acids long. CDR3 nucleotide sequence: TGTGCCAGCAGCTTAGCCCACGCCGTCTCCTACAATGAGCAGTTCTTC. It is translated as CASSLAHAVSYNEQFF.

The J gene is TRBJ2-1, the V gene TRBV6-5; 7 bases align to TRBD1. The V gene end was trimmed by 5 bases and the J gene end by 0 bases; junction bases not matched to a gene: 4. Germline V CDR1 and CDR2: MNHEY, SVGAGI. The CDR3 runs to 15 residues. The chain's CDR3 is CASSRQGSSYNEQFF. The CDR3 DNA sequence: TGTGCCAGCAGTCGACAGGGAAGCTCCTACAATGAGCAGTTCTTC.

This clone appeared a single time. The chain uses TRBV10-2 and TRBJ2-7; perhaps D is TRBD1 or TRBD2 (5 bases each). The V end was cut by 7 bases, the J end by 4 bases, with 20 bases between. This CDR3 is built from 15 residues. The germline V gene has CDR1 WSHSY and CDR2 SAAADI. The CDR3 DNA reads TGCGCCAGCACGCCACTAGACAGTTGGTATTACGAGCAGTACTTC. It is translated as CASTPLDSWYYEQYF.

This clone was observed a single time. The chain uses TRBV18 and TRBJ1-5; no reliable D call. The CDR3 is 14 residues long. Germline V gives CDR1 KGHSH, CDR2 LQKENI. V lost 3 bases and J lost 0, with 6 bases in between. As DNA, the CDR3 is TGTGCCAGCTCACCCTCGGGTAGCAATCAGCCCCAGCATTTT. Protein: CASSPSGSNQPQHF.

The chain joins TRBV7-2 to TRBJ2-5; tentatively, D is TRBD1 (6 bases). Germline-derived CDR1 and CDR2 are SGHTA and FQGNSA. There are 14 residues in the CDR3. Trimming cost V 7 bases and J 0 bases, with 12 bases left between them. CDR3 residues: CASTRTEYQETQYF. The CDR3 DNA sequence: TGTGCCAGCACCCGGACAGAGTACCAAGAGACCCAGTACTTC.

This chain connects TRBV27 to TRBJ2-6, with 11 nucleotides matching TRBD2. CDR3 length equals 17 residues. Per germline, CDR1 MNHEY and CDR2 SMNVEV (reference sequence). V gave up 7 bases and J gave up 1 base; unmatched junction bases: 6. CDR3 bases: TGTGCCAGCACCCCTAGCGGGAGGCCTTCTGGGGCCAACGTCCTGACTTTC. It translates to CASTPSGRPSGANVLTF.

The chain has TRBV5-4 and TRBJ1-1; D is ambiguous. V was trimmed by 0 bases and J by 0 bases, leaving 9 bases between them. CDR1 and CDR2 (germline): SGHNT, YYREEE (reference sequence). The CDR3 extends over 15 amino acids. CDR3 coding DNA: TGTGCCAGCAGCTTGGGAGGCAGTCTGAACACTGAAGCTTTCTTT. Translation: CASSLGGSLNTEAFF.

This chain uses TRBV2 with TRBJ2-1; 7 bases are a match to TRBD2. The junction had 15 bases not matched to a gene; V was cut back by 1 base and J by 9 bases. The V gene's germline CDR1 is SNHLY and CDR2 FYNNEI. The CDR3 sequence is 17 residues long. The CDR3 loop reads CASSEVAGWTSYGEQFF. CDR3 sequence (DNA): TGTGCCAGCAGTGAAGTTGCCGGTTGGACTAGTTATGGTGAGCAGTTCTTC.

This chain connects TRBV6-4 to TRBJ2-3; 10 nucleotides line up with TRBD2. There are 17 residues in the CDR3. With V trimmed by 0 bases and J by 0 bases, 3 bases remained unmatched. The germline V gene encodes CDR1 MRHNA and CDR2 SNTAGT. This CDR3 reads CASSDSGLAISTDTQYF. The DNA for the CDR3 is TGTGCCAGCAGTGACTCGGGACTAGCGATTAGCACAGATACGCAGTATTTT.

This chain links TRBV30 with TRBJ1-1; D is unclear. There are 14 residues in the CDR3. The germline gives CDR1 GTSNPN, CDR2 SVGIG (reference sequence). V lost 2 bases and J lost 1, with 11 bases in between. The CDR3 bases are TGTGCCTGGAGTCCAAAAGGCTGGAACACTGAAGCTTTCTTT. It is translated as CAWSPKGWNTEAFF.

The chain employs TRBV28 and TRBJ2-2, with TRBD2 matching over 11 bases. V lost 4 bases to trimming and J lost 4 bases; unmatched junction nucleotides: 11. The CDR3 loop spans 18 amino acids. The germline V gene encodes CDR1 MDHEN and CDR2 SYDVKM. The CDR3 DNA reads TGTGCCAGCAGTTCCCAGGGACTAGCGGCGGTAGGCACCGGGGAGCTGTTTTTT. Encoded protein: CASSSQGLAAVGTGELFF.

The CDR3 DNA reads as TGTGCCAGCAATACCCAGGGGACTCTACAGCATTTT. Translating gives CASNTQGTLQHF. The V gene is TRBV28, the J gene TRBJ1-5, with a possible D match to TRBD1 (6 bases). Germline lookup yields CDR1 MDHEN and CDR2 SYDVKM. This CDR3 is 12 amino acids long. The V and J ends lost 7 bases and 13 bases respectively, with 17 bases between them.

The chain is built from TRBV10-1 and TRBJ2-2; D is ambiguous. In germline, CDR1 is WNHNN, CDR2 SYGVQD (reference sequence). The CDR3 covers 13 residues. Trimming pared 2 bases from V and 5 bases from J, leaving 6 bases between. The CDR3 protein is CASSEIETGELFF. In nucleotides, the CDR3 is TGCGCCAGCAGTGAGATCGAGACCGGGGAGCTGTTTTTT.

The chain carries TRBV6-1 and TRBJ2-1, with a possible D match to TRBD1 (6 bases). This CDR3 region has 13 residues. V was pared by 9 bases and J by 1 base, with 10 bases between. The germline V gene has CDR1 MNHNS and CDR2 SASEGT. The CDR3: CASQQGSYNEQFF. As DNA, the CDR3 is TGTGCCAGTCAACAGGGTTCCTACAATGAGCAGTTCTTC.

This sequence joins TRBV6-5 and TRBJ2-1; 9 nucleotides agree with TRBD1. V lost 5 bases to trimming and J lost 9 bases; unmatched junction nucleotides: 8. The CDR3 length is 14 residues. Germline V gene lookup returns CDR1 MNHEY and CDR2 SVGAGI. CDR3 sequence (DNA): TGTGCCAGCAGTCTGGGACAGGGTTTCGGTGAGCAGTTCTTC. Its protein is CASSLGQGFGEQFF.

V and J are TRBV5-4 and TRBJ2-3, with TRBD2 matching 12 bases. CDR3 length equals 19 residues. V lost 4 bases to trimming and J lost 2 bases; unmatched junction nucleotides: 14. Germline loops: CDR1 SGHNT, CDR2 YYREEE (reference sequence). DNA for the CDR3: TGTGCCAGCAGCCCCCTGACTAGCGGGAGTACCCTCAACACAGATACGCAGTATTTT. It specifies CASSPLTSGSTLNTDTQYF.

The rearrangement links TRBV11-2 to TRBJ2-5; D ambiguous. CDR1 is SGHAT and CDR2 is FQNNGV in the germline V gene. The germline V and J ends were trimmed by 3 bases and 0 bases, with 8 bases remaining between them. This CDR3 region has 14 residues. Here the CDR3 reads CASSFNSDQETQYF. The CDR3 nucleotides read TGTGCCAGCAGCTTCAACAGTGACCAAGAGACCCAGTACTTC.

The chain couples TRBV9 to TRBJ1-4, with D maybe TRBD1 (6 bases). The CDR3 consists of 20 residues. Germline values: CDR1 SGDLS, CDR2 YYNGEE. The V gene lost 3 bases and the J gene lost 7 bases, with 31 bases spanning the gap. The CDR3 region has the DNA TGTGCCAGCAGCGAATCTGCTCGGACGAGGGGGGGCCTTTATGGTGAAAAACTGTTTTTT. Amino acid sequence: CASSESARTRGGLYGEKLFF. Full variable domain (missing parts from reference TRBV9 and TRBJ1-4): DSGVTQTPKHLITATGQRVTLRCSPRSGDLSVYWYQQSLDQGLQFLIQYYNGEERAKGNILERFSAQQFPDLHSELNLSSLELGDSALYFCASSESARTRGGLYGEKLFFGSGTQLSVL.

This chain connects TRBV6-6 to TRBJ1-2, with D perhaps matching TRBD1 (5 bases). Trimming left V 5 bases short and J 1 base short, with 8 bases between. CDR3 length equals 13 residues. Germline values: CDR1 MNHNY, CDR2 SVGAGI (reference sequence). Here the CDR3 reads CASSPQDNYGYTF. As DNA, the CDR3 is TGTGCCAGCAGTCCACAGGATAACTATGGCTACACCTTC.

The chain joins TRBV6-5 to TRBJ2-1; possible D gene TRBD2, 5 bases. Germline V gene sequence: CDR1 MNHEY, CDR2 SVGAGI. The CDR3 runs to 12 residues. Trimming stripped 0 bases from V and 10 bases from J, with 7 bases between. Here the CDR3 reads CASSYSPGEQFF. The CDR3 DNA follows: TGTGCCAGCAGTTACTCTCCGGGGGAGCAGTTCTTC.

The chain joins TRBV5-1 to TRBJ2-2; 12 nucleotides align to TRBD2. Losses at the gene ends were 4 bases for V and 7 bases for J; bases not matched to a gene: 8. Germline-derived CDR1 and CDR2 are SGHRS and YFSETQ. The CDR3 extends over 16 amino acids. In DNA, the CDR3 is TGCGCCAGCAGCCCGAGGACTAGCGGGATAGACGGGGAGCTGTTTTTT. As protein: CASSPRTSGIDGELFF.

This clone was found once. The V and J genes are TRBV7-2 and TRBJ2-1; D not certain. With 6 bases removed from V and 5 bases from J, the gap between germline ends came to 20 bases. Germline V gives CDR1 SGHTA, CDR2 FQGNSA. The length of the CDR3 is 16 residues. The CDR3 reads CASSLDWLKTNNEQFF. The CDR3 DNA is TGTGCCAGCAGTCTCGACTGGCTGAAGACCAACAATGAGCAGTTCTTC.

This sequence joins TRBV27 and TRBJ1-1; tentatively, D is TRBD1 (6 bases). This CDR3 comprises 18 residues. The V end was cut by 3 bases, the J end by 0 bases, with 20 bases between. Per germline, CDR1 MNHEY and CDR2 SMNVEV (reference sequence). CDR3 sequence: CASSFSGTGRGVNTEAFF. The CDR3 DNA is TGTGCCAGCAGTTTTTCGGGTACTGGAAGGGGGGTGAACACTGAAGCTTTCTTT.

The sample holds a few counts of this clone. This CDR3 reads CASSQTRTSGRGYEQYF. The DNA of the CDR3 is TGCGCCAGCAGCCAAACCCGGACTAGCGGGAGGGGCTACGAGCAGTACTTC. V gene TRBV4-1 combines with J gene TRBJ2-7; TRBD2 agrees at 15 bases. The CDR3 has 17 amino acids. Germline assignment: CDR1 MGHRA and CDR2 YSYEKL. Germline trimming cut 2 bases from V and 3 bases from J; bases unmatched to any gene: 5.

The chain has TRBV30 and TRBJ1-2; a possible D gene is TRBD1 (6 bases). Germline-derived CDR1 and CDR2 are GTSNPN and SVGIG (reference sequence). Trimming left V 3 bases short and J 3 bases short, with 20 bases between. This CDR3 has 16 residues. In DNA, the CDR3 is TGTGCCTGGAGCGGGGGAGGGGGGCGGAAGTACTATGGCTACACCTTC. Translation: CAWSGGGGRKYYGYTF.

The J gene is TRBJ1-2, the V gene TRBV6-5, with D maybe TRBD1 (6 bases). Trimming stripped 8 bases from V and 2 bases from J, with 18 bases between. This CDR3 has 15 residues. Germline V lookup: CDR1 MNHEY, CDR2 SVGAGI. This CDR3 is CASYRWGRGNYGYTF. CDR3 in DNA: TGTGCCAGCTATCGTTGGGGGCGGGGGAACTATGGCTACACCTTC.

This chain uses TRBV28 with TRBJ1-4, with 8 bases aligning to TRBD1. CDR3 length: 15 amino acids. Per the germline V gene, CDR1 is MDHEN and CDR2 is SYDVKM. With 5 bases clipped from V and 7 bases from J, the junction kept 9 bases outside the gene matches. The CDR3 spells CASSKRQGQGEKLFF. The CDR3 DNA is TGTGCCAGCAGTAAAAGACAGGGGCAGGGTGAAAAACTGTTTTTT.

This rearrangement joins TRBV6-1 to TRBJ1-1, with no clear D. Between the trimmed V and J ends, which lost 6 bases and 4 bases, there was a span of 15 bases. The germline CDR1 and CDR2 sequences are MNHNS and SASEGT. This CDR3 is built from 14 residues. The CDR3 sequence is CASRVGGLGTEAFF. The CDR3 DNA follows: TGTGCCAGCAGGGTGGGTGGATTAGGCACTGAAGCTTTCTTT.

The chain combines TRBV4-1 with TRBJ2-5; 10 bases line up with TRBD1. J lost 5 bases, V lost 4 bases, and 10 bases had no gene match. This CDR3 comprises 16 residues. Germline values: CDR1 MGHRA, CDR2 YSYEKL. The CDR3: CASSPEGQGPRETQYF. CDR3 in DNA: TGCGCCAGCAGCCCGGAGGGACAGGGGCCAAGGGAGACCCAGTACTTC.

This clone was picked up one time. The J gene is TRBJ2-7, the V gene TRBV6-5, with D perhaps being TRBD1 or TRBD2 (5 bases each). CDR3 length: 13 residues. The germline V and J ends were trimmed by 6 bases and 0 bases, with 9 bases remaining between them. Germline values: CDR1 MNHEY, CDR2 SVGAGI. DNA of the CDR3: TGTGCCAGCAGCCGGGGCCCCTCCTACGAGCAGTACTTC. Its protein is CASSRGPSYEQYF.

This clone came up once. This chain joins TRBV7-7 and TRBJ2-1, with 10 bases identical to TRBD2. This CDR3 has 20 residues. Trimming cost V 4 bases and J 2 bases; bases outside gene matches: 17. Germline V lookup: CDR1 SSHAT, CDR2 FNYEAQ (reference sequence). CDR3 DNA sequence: TGTGCCAGCAGCTACGTGACTCTAGCGGGAGCCCTTTCCCCCTACAATGAGCAGTTCTTC. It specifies CASSYVTLAGALSPYNEQFF.